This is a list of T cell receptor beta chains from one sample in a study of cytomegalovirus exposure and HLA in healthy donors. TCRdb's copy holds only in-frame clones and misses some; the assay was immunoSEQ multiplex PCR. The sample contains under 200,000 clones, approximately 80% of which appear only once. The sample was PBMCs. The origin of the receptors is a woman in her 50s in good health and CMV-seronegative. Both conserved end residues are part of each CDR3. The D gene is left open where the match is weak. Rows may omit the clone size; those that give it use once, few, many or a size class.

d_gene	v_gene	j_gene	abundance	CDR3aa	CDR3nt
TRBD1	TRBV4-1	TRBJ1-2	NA	CASSQGQATYGYTF	TGCGCCAGCAGCCAGGGACAGGCTACCTATGGCTACACCTTC
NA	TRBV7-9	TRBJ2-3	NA	CASSPGTDTQYF	TGTGCCAGCAGCCCAGGCACAGATACGCAGTATTTT
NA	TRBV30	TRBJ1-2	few	CAWSEFKGGSGVGYTF	TGTGCCTGGAGTGAGTTTAAGGGGGGGAGCGGAGTTGGCTACACCTTC
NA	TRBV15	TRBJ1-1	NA	CATSLGHPNTEAFF	TGTGCCACCAGCCTGGGACACCCGAACACTGAAGCTTTCTTT
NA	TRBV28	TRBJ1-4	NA	CASSNQGSNEKLFF	TGTGCCAGCAGTAATCAGGGGTCTAATGAAAAACTGTTTTTT
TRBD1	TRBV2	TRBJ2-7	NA	CASRVTGQYEQYF	TGTGCCAGCAGGGTAACGGGACAGTACGAGCAGTACTTC
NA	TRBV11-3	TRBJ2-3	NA	CASSFDPRADTQYF	TGTGCCAGCAGCTTCGACCCGCGGGCAGATACGCAGTATTTT
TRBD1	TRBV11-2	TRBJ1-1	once	CASSYRQGGTEAFF	TGTGCCAGCAGCTACCGACAGGGCGGCACTGAAGCTTTCTTT
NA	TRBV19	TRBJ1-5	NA	CASSDQAYQPQHF	TGTGCCAGTAGTGACCAGGCATATCAGCCCCAGCATTTT
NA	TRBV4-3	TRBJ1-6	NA	CASSQAQAGANSPLHF	TGCGCCAGCAGCCAAGCCCAGGCGGGTGCAAATTCACCCCTCCACTTT
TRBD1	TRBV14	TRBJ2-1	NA	CASSYSPGQKQFF	TGTGCCAGCAGTTATAGCCCGGGACAGAAGCAGTTCTTC
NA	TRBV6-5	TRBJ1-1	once	CASSYSRGRDAEAFF	TGTGCCAGCAGTTACTCGAGAGGCCGGGATGCTGAAGCTTTCTTT
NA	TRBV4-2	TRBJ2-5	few	CASSQGQGKETQYF	TGTGCCAGCAGCCAAGGGCAGGGGAAAGAGACCCAGTACTTC
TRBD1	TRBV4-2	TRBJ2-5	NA	CASSHQTGGQETQYF	TGTGCCAGCAGCCACCAGACAGGGGGCCAAGAGACCCAGTACTTC
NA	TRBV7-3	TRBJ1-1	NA	CASSLSSTQGEAFF	TGTGCCAGCAGCCTATCCTCGACTCAGGGTGAAGCTTTCTTT
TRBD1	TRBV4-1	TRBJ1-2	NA	CASSQPDRVYGYTF	TGCGCCAGCAGCCAACCGGACAGGGTCTATGGCTACACCTTC
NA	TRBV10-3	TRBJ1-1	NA	CASRLHRDNKAFF	TGTGCCAGCCGCCTGCACAGGGACAACAAAGCTTTCTTT
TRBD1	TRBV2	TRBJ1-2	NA	CASSFRDRASKGYTF	TGTGCCAGCAGTTTCAGAGACAGGGCTTCAAAGGGCTACACCTTC
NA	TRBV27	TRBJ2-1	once	CASRDTLNTYNEQFF	TGTGCCAGTCGGGACACCTTGAACACCTACAATGAGCAGTTCTTC
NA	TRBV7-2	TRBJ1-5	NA	CASSLDRANSQPQHF	TGTGCCAGCAGCTTAGACAGGGCGAATAGTCAGCCCCAGCATTTT
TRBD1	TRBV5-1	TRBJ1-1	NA	CASSNGQGILNTEAFF	TGCGCCAGCAGCAATGGACAGGGGATTTTGAACACTGAAGCTTTCTTT
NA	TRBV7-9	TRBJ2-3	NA	CASSLVQGPDTQYF	TGTGCCAGCAGCTTAGTTCAGGGCCCAGATACGCAGTATTTT
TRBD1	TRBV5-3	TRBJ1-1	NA	CARSPGQGNTEAFF	TGTGCCAGAAGCCCGGGACAGGGTAACACTGAAGCTTTCTTT
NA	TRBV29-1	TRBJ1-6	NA	CSVEVGRNSPLHF	TGCAGCGTTGAAGTTGGCAGGAATTCCCCCCTCCACTTT
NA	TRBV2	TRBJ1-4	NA	CASRSEQGRLFF	TGTGCCAGCAGATCTGAACAGGGACGACTGTTTTTT
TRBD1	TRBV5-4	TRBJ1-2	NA	CASSLATGANYGYTF	TGTGCCAGCAGCTTAGCGACAGGGGCTAACTATGGCTACACCTTC
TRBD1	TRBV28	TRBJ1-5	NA	CASSFQGVHSNQPQHF	TGTGCCAGCAGTTTCCAGGGGGTCCATAGCAATCAGCCCCAGCATTTT
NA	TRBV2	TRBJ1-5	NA	CASSESFIQPQHF	TGTGCCAGCAGCGAGTCATTTATTCAGCCCCAGCATTTT
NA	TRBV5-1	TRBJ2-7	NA	CASSLVALGSEQYF	TGCGCCAGCAGCTTGGTCGCTTTGGGGAGCGAGCAGTACTTC
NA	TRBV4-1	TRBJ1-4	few	CASSQERSEELFF	TGCGCCAGCAGCCAAGAAAGGTCCGAGGAACTGTTTTTT
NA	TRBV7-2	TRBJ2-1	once	CASSLATTQDYNEQFF	TGTGCCAGCAGCTTAGCCACCACCCAGGACTACAATGAGCAGTTCTTC
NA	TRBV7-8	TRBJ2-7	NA	CASSIGGRSYEQYF	TGTGCCAGCAGCATAGGAGGGAGATCCTACGAGCAGTACTTC
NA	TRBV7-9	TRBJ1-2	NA	CASTWGGESNYGYTF	TGTGCCAGCACATGGGGAGGGGAGAGTAACTATGGCTACACCTTC
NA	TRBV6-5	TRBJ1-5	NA	CASKEGPFQPQHF	TGTGCCAGCAAAGAGGGTCCATTCCAGCCCCAGCATTTT
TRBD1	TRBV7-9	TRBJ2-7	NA	CASSPQDRRTYEQYF	TGTGCCAGCAGCCCTCAGGACAGGAGAACCTACGAGCAGTACTTC
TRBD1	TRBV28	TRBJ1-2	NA	CASSLYGRGLTMGGYTF	TGTGCCAGCAGTTTATATGGCAGGGGGCTAACTATGGGGGGCTACACCTTC
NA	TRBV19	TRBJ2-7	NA	CASSGGANQYF	TGTGCCAGTAGTGGTGGGGCGAATCAGTACTTC
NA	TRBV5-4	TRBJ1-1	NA	CASSHQDRANTEAFF	TGTGCCAGCAGCCATCAGGACAGAGCGAACACTGAAGCTTTCTTT
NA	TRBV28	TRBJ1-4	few	CASRVATNEKLFF	TGTGCCAGCCGAGTTGCAACTAATGAAAAACTGTTTTTT
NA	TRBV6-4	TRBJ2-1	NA	CASSDSAVRSYNEQFF	TGTGCCAGCAGTGACTCTGCAGTACGCTCCTACAATGAGCAGTTCTTC
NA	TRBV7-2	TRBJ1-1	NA	CASSSRLNAFF	TGTGCCAGCAGCTCAAGACTTAACGCTTTCTTT
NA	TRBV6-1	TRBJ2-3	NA	CASSVQGVLSTDTQYF	TGTGCCAGCAGTGTACAGGGTGTCCTTAGCACAGATACGCAGTATTTT
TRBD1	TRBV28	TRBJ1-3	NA	CASSNQGARASVIYF	TGTGCCAGCAGCAACCAGGGGGCGCGAGCTTCGGTCATATATTTT
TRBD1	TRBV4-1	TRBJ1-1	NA	CASSHRGQANTEAFF	TGCGCCAGCAGCCACCGAGGACAGGCGAACACTGAAGCTTTCTTT
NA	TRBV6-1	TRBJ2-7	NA	CASSDKGSAEYF	TGTGCCAGCAGTGACAAGGGGTCGGCGGAGTACTTC
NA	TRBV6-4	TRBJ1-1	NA	CASREQGNTEAFF	TGTGCCAGCAGGGAACAGGGGAACACTGAAGCTTTCTTT
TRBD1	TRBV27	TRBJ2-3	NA	CASSLHEDRGADTQYF	TGTGCCAGCAGTTTGCACGAGGACAGGGGGGCAGATACGCAGTATTTT
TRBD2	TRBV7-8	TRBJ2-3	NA	CASSPRLAGGLTDTQYF	TGTGCCAGCAGCCCAAGACTAGCGGGAGGGCTGACAGATACGCAGTATTTT
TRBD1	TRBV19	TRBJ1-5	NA	CASSILGTGGNQPQHF	TGTGCCAGTAGTATTCTTGGGACAGGGGGCAATCAGCCCCAGCATTTT
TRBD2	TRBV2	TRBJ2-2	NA	CASMGSGGYTGELFF	TGTGCCAGCATGGGCAGCGGGGGGTACACCGGGGAGCTGTTTTTT